The TCR beta chain described here comes from a study of blood T cell repertoires in COVID-19. This CDR3 comprises 14 residues. CDR1 and CDR2 from the germline V gene are MNHEY and SMNVEV (reference sequence). V gave up 5 bases and J gave up 6 bases, with 17 bases separating them. Using immunoSEQ multiplex PCR, the repertoire was profiled, and TCRdb retains in-frame clones only, with some absent. The sample has about 180,000 clones; about 80% are singletons. The chain joins TRBV27 to TRBJ2-7, with D perhaps TRBD1 (6 bases). This receptor was identified in a woman aged 70-85 years with acute or convalescent COVID-19. The material sequenced was peripheral blood. DNA for the CDR3: TGTGCCAGCAGTGTGGACAGATCCCGTCCCGAGCAGTACTTC. As protein: CASSVDRSRPEQYF.